The 22 T cell receptor beta chains below all came from one sample that was sequenced in a study of blood T cells in healthy people across ages. Alongside a J-beta primer mix, a sample-barcoded 5' primer served in a second PCR lasting about 7 to 11 cycles. MiXCR, run by TCRdb on the 5' RACE reads, gives a single entry per CDR3 protein. The table lists some 760,000 distinct CDR3 sequences, around a quarter of them singletons, with 9.4% in the top ten. These same data were also listed under a study on T cells of mothers and their children.

The sample consisted of blood. These receptors came from a boy aged 10-17 years in good health.

This clonotype appeared a few times. This rearrangement joins TRBV7-3 to TRBJ2-7; D possibly corresponds to TRBD2 (5 bases). Germline loops: CDR1 SGHTA, CDR2 FQGTGA. The CDR3 spans 13 residues. The V gene lost 5 bases and the J gene lost 7 bases, with 15 bases spanning the gap. CDR3 in amino acids: CASSPLPGMEQYF. The CDR3 nucleotides read TGTGCCAGCAGCCCTTTACCGGGAATGGAGCAGTACTTC.

V gene TRBV4-1 combines with J gene TRBJ1-5; D might be TRBD1 (6 bases). Trimming took off 4 bases at V and 0 bases at J, with 10 bases between the two ends. Germline V gene lookup returns CDR1 MGHRA and CDR2 YSYEKL. This CDR3 comprises 15 residues. This CDR3 is CASSRGGDSNQPQHF. DNA for the CDR3: TGCGCCAGCAGCCGAGGGGGGGATAGCAATCAGCCCCAGCATTTT.

This clonotype appeared a few times. This chain uses TRBV11-3 with TRBJ2-1, with D possibly being TRBD1 (5 bases). V shed 4 bases and J shed 4 bases, with 11 bases lying between them. Looked up from germline, CDR1 is SGHNT and CDR2 is YENEEA. The CDR3 length is 14 residues. The CDR3 sequence is CASSSRTLYNEQFF. CDR3 in DNA: TGTGCCAGCAGCTCCAGGACACTTTACAATGAGCAGTTCTTC.

V and J are TRBV2 and TRBJ2-1, with D possibly TRBD2 on 7 matching bases. The germline V gene encodes CDR1 SNHLY and CDR2 FYNNEI. This CDR3 has 16 amino acids. The V end lost 8 bases, the J end lost 2 bases, and 19 bases lay between the germline ends. The CDR3: CASAWGGGLAYNEQFF. CDR3 DNA sequence: TGTGCCAGCGCCTGGGGCGGGGGCCTTGCCTACAATGAGCAGTTCTTC. Complete variable domain (other parts from reference TRBV2 and TRBJ2-1): EPEVTQTPSHQVTQMGQEVILRCVPISNHLYFYWYRQILGQKVEFLVSFYNNEISEKSEIFDDQFSVERPDGSNFTLKIRSTKLEDSAMYFCASAWGGGLAYNEQFFGPGTRLTVL.

The rearrangement uses TRBV20-1 and TRBJ2-7; TRBD1 might be the D (6 bases). The CDR3 totals 11 residues. From germline, CDR1 is DFQATT and CDR2 SNEGSKA (reference sequence). With 6 bases removed from V and 5 bases from J, the gap between germline ends came to 11 bases. Here the CDR3 DNA reads TGCAGTGCGGAACAGGGTCACGAGCAGTACTTC. It translates to CSAEQGHEQYF.

The V call is TRBV29-1, the J call TRBJ2-5, with D possibly TRBD1 on 6 matching bases. V lost 3 bases and J lost 5, with 16 bases in between. CDR3 size: 14 residues. The germline gives CDR1 SQVTM, CDR2 ANQGSEA. The CDR3 sequence: CSVDSGGTGETQYF. The CDR3 nucleotides read TGCAGCGTTGATAGTGGGGGCACCGGTGAGACCCAGTACTTC.

This rearrangement joins TRBV5-5 to TRBJ2-7; 11 bases agree with TRBD1. Trimming at V came to 4 bases and at J to 4 bases, leaving 13 bases not matched to a gene. The germline V gene has CDR1 SGHKS and CDR2 YYEKEE (reference sequence). The CDR3 spans 17 residues. CDR3 region: CASSQTRTGGLRYEQYF. Here the CDR3 DNA reads TGTGCCAGCAGCCAGACCAGGACAGGGGGCCTTAGATACGAGCAGTACTTC.

This clonotype showed up just a few times. This chain links TRBV28 with TRBJ2-7; the D call may be TRBD1 or TRBD2 (5 bases each). The CDR3 length is 14 residues. The V gene lost 6 bases and the J gene lost 0 bases, with 12 bases spanning the gap. In germline, CDR1 is MDHEN, CDR2 SYDVKM. This chain's CDR3 is CASRRAGSSYEQYF. The CDR3 DNA sequence: TGTGCCAGCAGGAGGGCAGGGAGCTCCTACGAGCAGTACTTC.

This chain links TRBV6-6 with TRBJ1-4; D not resolved. The CDR3 covers 16 residues. CDR1 and CDR2 (germline): MNHNY, SVGAGI (reference sequence). Trimming stripped 0 bases from V and 8 bases from J, with 16 bases between. CDR3 region: CASSYSRSTPLEKLFF. CDR3 nucleotides: TGTGCCAGCAGTTACTCGAGAAGTACCCCATTGGAAAAACTGTTTTTT.

This clonotype was seen more than once but under ten times. The chain links TRBV20-1 to TRBJ2-7, with unresolved D. With 0 bases removed from V and 3 bases from J, the gap between germline ends came to 6 bases. The CDR3 runs 12 residues. CDR1 and CDR2 (germline): DFQATT, SNEGSKA (reference sequence). The DNA for the CDR3 is TGCAGTGCTAGAGACGGCCGCTACGAGCAGTACTTC. Its translation: CSARDGRYEQYF.

This clonotype has only a few counts. This sequence joins TRBV15 and TRBJ2-5, with D maybe TRBD1 (6 bases). Germline CDR1 and CDR2: LNHNV and YYDKDF (reference sequence). The CDR3 consists of 13 residues. The V and J ends lost 5 bases and 5 bases respectively, with 12 bases between them. CDR3 protein: CATSDDRRETQYF. DNA for the CDR3: TGTGCCACCAGCGATGACAGGCGCGAGACCCAGTACTTC.

The DNA for the CDR3 is TGTGCCAGCAGTTACTCGACCCATGGGTCGACTAGCACAGATACGCAGTATTTT. This translates into CASSYSTHGSTSTDTQYF. The rearrangement uses TRBV6-5 and TRBJ2-3; D is undetermined. Trimming shortened V by 0 bases and J by 0 bases, and 16 bases separated the two germline ends. Germline V gene sequence: CDR1 MNHEY, CDR2 SVGAGI. The CDR3 is 18 amino acids.

V and J are TRBV15 and TRBJ2-3; 7 nucleotides match TRBD1. Looked up from germline, CDR1 is LNHNV and CDR2 is YYDKDF (reference sequence). This CDR3 comprises 14 residues. Germline trimming cut 9 bases from V and 4 bases from J; bases unmatched to any gene: 10. The CDR3 DNA follows: TGTGCCACGGCAGGGGGTAGTTTGCCAGATACGCAGTATTTT. Its translation: CATAGGSLPDTQYF. The variable domain in full, completed from reference TRBV15 and TRBJ2-3, reads DAMVIQNPRYQVTQFGKPVTLSCSQTLNHNVMYWYQQKSSQAPKLLFHYYDKDFNNEADTPDNFQSRRPNTSFCFLDIRSPGLGDTAMYLCATAGGSLPDTQYFGPGTRLTVL.

This clonotype has a handful of counts. No conserved phenylalanine or tryptophan is present at the end of the CDR3, so a read error is the likely explanation. The CDR3 DNA reads TGCAGCGTTGAAGTACAGTTATACGAGCAGTACATC. Its translation: CSVEVQLYEQYI. The genes are TRBV29-1 and TRBJ2-1; D is ambiguous. Gene TRBJ2-7 matches the end of the DNA better, so the J call may be wrong. The CDR3 is 12 amino acids. The germline gives CDR1 SQVTM, CDR2 ANQGSEA.

In its sample, this clonotype was seen a few times. The rearrangement links TRBV12-3 or TRBV12-4 to TRBJ2-5; D uncertain. TRBJ2-1 matches the DNA end more closely, so the J call is doubtful. The CDR3 has 12 amino acids. The chain's CDR3 is CASGPGYNEQFF. In DNA, the CDR3 is TGTGCCAGCGGTCCGGGCTATAATGAGCAGTTCTTC.

The V call is TRBV5-1, the J call TRBJ2-1; TRBD2 matches at 13 bases. The CDR3 covers 15 residues. V was pared by 0 bases and J by 9 bases, with 3 bases of the junction left unmatched. CDR1 and CDR2 from the germline V gene are SGHRS and YFSETQ. In nucleotides, the CDR3 is TGCGCCAGCAGCTTGGGGACTAGCGGGAGACCTGAGCAGTTCTTC. It translates to CASSLGTSGRPEQFF.

This clonotype was recorded at least ten times. The V gene is TRBV20-1, the J gene TRBJ1-1; D is ambiguous. Germline CDR1 reads DFQATT; CDR2 reads SNEGSKA (reference sequence). The CDR3 length is 12 residues. Trimming shortened V by 8 bases and J by 4 bases, and 14 bases separated the two germline ends. Here the CDR3 DNA reads TGCAGTATTAGGACGTTGGGCACTGAAGCTTTCTTT. It yields the protein CSIRTLGTEAFF.

This clonotype was picked up a small number of times. J is TRBJ2-7 and V is TRBV11-1, with D tentatively TRBD1 (5 bases). Trimming took off 1 base at V and 8 bases at J, with 15 bases between the two ends. CDR3 size: 14 residues. Germline-derived CDR1 and CDR2 are SGHAT and FQDESV (reference sequence). The CDR3 protein is CASSLEPEMGQQYF. The CDR3 DNA is TGTGCCAGCAGCTTAGAGCCTGAGATGGGGCAGCAGTACTTC.

Only a few counts were recorded for this clonotype. The chain is built from TRBV6-2 or TRBV6-3 and TRBJ2-5, with D perhaps being TRBD1 or TRBD2 (5 bases each). V was trimmed by 2 bases and J by 4 bases, leaving 8 bases between them. The length of the CDR3 is 13 residues. Germline CDR1 is MNHEY and CDR2 is SVGEGT. In DNA, the CDR3 is TGTGCCAGCAGTTACGGGACCCGAGAGACCCAGTACTTC. Translated: CASSYGTRETQYF.

This clonotype turned up a few times. This chain joins TRBV12-3 or TRBV12-4 and TRBJ2-1, with 11 positions matching TRBD2. Trimming cost V 8 bases and J 0 bases; bases outside gene matches: 6. This CDR3 is 16 amino acids long. In DNA, the CDR3 is TGTGCCAGCGCCGGACTAGCGGGCATCTCCTACAATGAGCAGTTCTTC. Protein sequence: CASAGLAGISYNEQFF.

This clonotype was counted only a few times. With a much larger clone just one base away, this may be a read error. J is TRBJ2-5 and V is TRBV20-1; the D is unclear. Germline assignment: CDR1 DFQATT and CDR2 SNEGSKA (reference sequence). This CDR3 region has 11 residues. The CDR3 protein is CSGRDRETQYF. CDR3 in DNA: TGCAGTGGTAGAGATAGGGAGACCCAGTACTTC.

The CDR3 region is CASSEVGVSAGNTIYF. CDR3 sequence (DNA): TGTGCCAGCAGTGAAGTGGGGGTCTCGGCTGGAAACACCATATATTTT. V and J are TRBV25-1 and TRBJ1-3, with D maybe TRBD1 (5 bases). CDR1 and CDR2 (germline): MGHDK, SYGVNS. V was shortened by 2 bases and J by 2 bases, with 13 bases between the two germline ends. CDR3 length: 16 amino acids.